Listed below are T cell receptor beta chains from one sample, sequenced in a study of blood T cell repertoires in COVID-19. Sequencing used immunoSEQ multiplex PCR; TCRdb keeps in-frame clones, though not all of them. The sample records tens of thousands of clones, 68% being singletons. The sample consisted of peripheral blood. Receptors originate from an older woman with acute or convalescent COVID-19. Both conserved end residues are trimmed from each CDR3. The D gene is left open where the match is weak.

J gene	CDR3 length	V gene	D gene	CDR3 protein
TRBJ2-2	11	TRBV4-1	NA	ASSPTPGGELF
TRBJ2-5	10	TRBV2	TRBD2	ASNGGEETQY
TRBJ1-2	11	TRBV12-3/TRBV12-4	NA	ASSFTGRSGYT
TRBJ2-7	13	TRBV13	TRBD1	ASSPGTGSSYEQY
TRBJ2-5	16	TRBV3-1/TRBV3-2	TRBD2	ASSPSPGLAERWETQY
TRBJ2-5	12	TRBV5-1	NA	ASSPGTPQETQY
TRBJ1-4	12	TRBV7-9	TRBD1	ASSSGTGEEKLF
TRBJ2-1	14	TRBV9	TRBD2	ASSVGPSGVYNEQF
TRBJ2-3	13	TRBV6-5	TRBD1	ASSYGNRGRDTQY
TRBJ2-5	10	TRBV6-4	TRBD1	ASGTVQETQY
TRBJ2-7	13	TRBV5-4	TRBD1	ASSLFAGQGYEQY
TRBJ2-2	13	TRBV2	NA	ASSEVGASAGELF
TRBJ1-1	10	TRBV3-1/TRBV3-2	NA	ASTRGNTEAF
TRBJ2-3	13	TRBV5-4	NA	ASSLGSGSTDTQY
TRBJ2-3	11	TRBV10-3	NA	AISESQNEGQY
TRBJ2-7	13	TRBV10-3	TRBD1	ATAKEDRGPYEQY
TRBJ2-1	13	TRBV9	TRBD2	ASSFASAGVNEQF
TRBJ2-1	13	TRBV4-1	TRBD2	ASSRTSGVYNEQF
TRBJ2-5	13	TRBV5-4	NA	ASSFPQQGQETQY
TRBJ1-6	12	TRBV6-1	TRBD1	ASGDREGNSPLH
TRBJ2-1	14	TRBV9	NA	ASSVAPGVEDNEQF
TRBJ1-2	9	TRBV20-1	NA	SARAGEGYT
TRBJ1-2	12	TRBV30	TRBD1	AWTLLGQGYGYT
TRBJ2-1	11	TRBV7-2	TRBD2	ASSWERGHEQF
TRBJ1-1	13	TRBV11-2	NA	ASSLGQVMNTEAF
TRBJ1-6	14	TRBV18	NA	ASSPNAGTGNSPLH
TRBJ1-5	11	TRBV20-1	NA	SASGARDQPQH
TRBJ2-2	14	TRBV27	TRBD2	ASSLSGGLNTGELF
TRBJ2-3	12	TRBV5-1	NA	ASSPDTSTDTQY
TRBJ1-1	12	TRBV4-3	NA	ASSQGGQNTEAF
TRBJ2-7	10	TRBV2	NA	ASGTAAYEQY
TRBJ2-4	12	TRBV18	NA	ASSLDRTKNIQY
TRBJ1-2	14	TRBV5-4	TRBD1	ASSIRDRGFYPRDT
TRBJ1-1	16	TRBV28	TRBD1	ASNSPLQGALSNTEAF
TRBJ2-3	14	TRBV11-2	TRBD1	ASSSYDRERTDTQY
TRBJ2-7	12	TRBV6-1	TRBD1	ASSEGQGAYEQY
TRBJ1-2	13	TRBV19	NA	ASSSTGTGGDGYT
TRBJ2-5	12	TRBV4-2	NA	ASSQNQWQETQY
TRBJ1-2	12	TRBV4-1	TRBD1	ASSHLTGGSGYT
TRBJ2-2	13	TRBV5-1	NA	ASSITTLDTGELF
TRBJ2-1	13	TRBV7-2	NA	ASSLAAESYNEQF
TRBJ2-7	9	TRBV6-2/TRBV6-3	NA	ASSYQYEQY
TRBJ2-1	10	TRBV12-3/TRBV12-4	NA	ASTGRYNEQF
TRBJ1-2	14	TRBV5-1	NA	ASSLGPYGGANGYT
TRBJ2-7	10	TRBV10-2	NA	ASSEPAYEQY
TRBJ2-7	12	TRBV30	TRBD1	AWSGKGQGEEQY
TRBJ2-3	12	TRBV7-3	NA	ASSLLPGTDTQY
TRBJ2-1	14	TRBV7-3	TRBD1	ASSASGTGFGNEQF
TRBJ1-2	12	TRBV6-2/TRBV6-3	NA	ASSYSGPAHGYT
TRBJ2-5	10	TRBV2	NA	ASSEREETQY
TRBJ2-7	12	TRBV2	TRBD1	ASSLGGESYEQY